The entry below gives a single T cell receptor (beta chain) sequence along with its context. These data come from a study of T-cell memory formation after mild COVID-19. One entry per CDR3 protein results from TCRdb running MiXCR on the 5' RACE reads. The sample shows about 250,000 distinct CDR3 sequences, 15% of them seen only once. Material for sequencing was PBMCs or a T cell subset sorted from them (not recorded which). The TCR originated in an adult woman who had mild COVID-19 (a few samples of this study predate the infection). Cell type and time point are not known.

CDR3 nucleotide sequence: TGTGCCAGCTCTCCCGGGACTAGCCCTTTAAATGAGCAGTTCTTC. It encodes CASSPGTSPLNEQFF. The genes are TRBV18 and TRBJ2-1; 9 bases are a match to TRBD2. V lost 6 bases to trimming and J lost 7 bases; unmatched junction nucleotides: 10. The CDR3 has 15 amino acids. Germline V CDR1 and CDR2: KGHSH, LQKENI.